These 20 T cell receptor beta chains were sequenced from one sample in a study of T-cell memory formation after mild COVID-19. TCRdb reanalysed the 5' RACE reads using MiXCR and keeps one entry per CDR3 protein. The sample includes about 38,000 distinct CDR3 sequences, about an eighth of them seen just once. Sequenced input: PBMCs or a T cell subset sorted from them (not recorded which). The receptors originated from a man aged 18 to 35 who had mild COVID-19 (a few samples of this study predate the infection). Cell type and time point are not known.

This clonotype appeared many times. This chain joins TRBV9 and TRBJ2-3; no firm D call. From germline, CDR1 is SGDLS and CDR2 YYNGEE. The CDR3 has 14 amino acids. Deletions cut 0 bases from V and 1 base from J, with 6 bases between. CDR3 sequence: CASSVGVGTDTQYF. CDR3 bases: TGTGCCAGCAGCGTAGGAGTGGGCACAGATACGCAGTATTTT.

This chain uses TRBV12-3 or TRBV12-4 with TRBJ2-7; weak D call: TRBD1 (6 bases). CDR3 length: 15 amino acids. Trimming shortened V by 5 bases and J by 1 base, and 15 bases separated the two germline ends. The CDR3 region is CASSLRGTASYEQYF. The CDR3 nucleotides read TGTGCCAGCAGTCTAAGGGGGACGGCGTCCTACGAGCAGTACTTC.

This clonotype was picked up many times. This chain connects TRBV5-8 to TRBJ2-7, with TRBD1 identical over 7 bases. The germline V gene encodes CDR1 SGHTS and CDR2 YDEGEE. Trimming removed 7 bases from V and 2 bases from J; junction bases left unmatched: 9. CDR3 length equals 14 residues. The CDR3 DNA sequence: TGTGCCAGCGCCCATCCACAGGGGACCTACGAGCAGTACTTC. Its translation is CASAHPQGTYEQYF.

This clonotype was found many times. The rearrangement uses TRBV20-1 and TRBJ2-5; 11 nucleotides line up with TRBD2. The CDR3 runs 15 residues. With V trimmed by 5 bases and J by 5 bases, 10 bases remained unmatched. Germline lookup yields CDR1 DFQATT and CDR2 SNEGSKA (reference sequence). The CDR3 DNA is TGCAGTGCTTCCCTTAGCGGGGGGGCCCGTGAGACCCAGTACTTC. Translation: CSASLSGGARETQYF.

This clonotype has ten or more counts. The chain recombines TRBV10-2 with TRBJ2-5; weak D call: TRBD2 (6 bases). Germline lookup yields CDR1 WSHSY and CDR2 SAAADI. This CDR3 is 13 amino acids long. Trimming removed 4 bases at V and 4 bases at J, with 10 bases between. The CDR3 sequence is CASSGDSRETQYF. The CDR3 nucleotides are TGCGCCAGCAGTGGGGACTCGCGAGAGACCCAGTACTTC.

This clonotype was seen only a few times. The V gene is TRBV4-3, the J gene TRBJ2-7; D not certain. This CDR3 region has 13 residues. With 3 bases removed from V and 5 bases from J, the gap between germline ends came to 11 bases. Germline loops: CDR1 LGHNA, CDR2 YSLEER. This CDR3 is CASSHLRADEQYF. The CDR3 coding sequence is TGCGCCAGCAGCCACCTCCGGGCCGACGAGCAGTACTTC.

This clonotype was counted many times. The chain uses TRBV29-1 and TRBJ1-5; tentative D call: TRBD1 (5 bases). The germline V gene encodes CDR1 SQVTM and CDR2 ANQGSEA. The CDR3 spans 13 residues. Trimming removed 7 bases from V and 5 bases from J, with 15 bases in between. CDR3 sequence reads: CSATLGGDQPQHF. The CDR3, as DNA: TGCAGCGCTACCCTCGGGGGAGATCAGCCCCAGCATTTT.

In its sample, this clonotype was seen many times. The rearrangement joins TRBV6-1 to TRBJ2-7, with D possibly being TRBD1 (5 bases). Per germline, CDR1 MNHNS and CDR2 SASEGT. The V end was cut by 4 bases, the J end by 7 bases, with 17 bases between. The CDR3 spans 14 residues. The chain's CDR3 is CASSVDSALSEQYV. In nucleotides, the CDR3 is TGTGCCAGCAGTGTTGACAGTGCCCTGAGTGAGCAGTACGTC.

The V and J genes are TRBV11-2 and TRBJ2-7, with 8 bases lining up with TRBD1. The CDR3 contains 15 residues. The ends lost 1 base at V and 6 bases at J; junction bases unmatched: 8. Germline V gene data show CDR1 as SGHAT and CDR2 as FQNNGV. CDR3 nucleotides: TGTGCCAGCAGCTTAGTATCAGGGGGCTTCGGCGAGCAGTACTTC. This sequence encodes CASSLVSGGFGEQYF.

This clonotype was seen many times. The J gene is TRBJ2-3, the V gene TRBV15; unclear D gene. Germline CDR1 reads LNHNV; CDR2 reads YYDKDF (reference sequence). The CDR3 covers 12 residues. V was clipped by 1 base and J by 7 bases, with 6 bases between them. As DNA, the CDR3 is TGTGCCACCAGCAGAGGAACTCATACGCAGTATTTT. Translating gives CATSRGTHTQYF.

This clonotype appeared many times. The chain recombines TRBV7-2 with TRBJ2-3, with TRBD2 identical over 13 bases. Trimming removed 4 bases from V and 3 bases from J; junction bases left unmatched: 1. Germline CDR1 SGHTA, CDR2 FQGNSA. CDR3 length: 15 amino acids. The chain's CDR3 is CASSWTSGGTDTQYF. CDR3 sequence (DNA): TGTGCCAGCAGCTGGACTAGCGGGGGTACAGATACGCAGTATTTT.

This clonotype was detected many times. V is TRBV15 and J is TRBJ2-1; TRBD1 agrees at 10 bases. Germline-derived CDR1 and CDR2 are LNHNV and YYDKDF (reference sequence). Trimming cost V 8 bases and J 3 bases; bases outside gene matches: 4. The CDR3 sequence is 14 residues long. The chain's CDR3 is CATGQGESYNEQFF. CDR3 DNA sequence: TGTGCCACCGGACAGGGGGAAAGCTACAATGAGCAGTTCTTC.

The chain uses TRBV20-1 and TRBJ1-1, with D maybe TRBD1 (6 bases). The CDR3 contains 14 residues. Germline V gene sequence: CDR1 DFQATT, CDR2 SNEGSKA (reference sequence). Trimming removed 6 bases from V and 1 base from J, with 15 bases in between. Here the CDR3 reads CSAPPGHWNTEAFF. Written as DNA, the CDR3 is TGCAGTGCCCCACCGGGACATTGGAACACTGAAGCTTTCTTT.

This clonotype was seen at least ten times. Here the CDR3 DNA reads TGTGCCAGCAGTGAGCCGAACACTGAAGCTTTCTTT. Protein product: CASSEPNTEAFF. This sequence joins TRBV25-1 and TRBJ1-1; D is unclear. The CDR3 is made up of 12 amino acids. V was clipped by 3 bases and J by 1 base, with 3 bases between them. Per the germline V gene, CDR1 is MGHDK and CDR2 is SYGVNS.

This clonotype occurred many times. V gene TRBV3-1 combines with J gene TRBJ2-2, with unresolved D. The length of the CDR3 is 15 residues. Trimming cost V 1 base and J 3 bases, with 9 bases left between them. CDR1 is LGHDT and CDR2 is YNNKEL in the germline V gene (reference sequence). The CDR3 sequence: CASSQGTEHTGELFF. CDR3 nucleotide sequence: TGTGCCAGCAGCCAAGGGACGGAACACACCGGGGAGCTGTTTTTT.

This chain joins TRBV9 and TRBJ1-1; D is unresolved. Trimming stripped 4 bases from V and 6 bases from J, with 16 bases between. This CDR3 has 14 amino acids. Per germline, CDR1 SGDLS and CDR2 YYNGEE. This CDR3 is CASSPQEGGPEAFF. In nucleotides, the CDR3 is TGTGCCAGCAGCCCCCAGGAAGGAGGACCTGAAGCTTTCTTT.

This clonotype was seen a handful of times. The rearrangement joins TRBV7-2 to TRBJ1-6, with D possibly being TRBD1 (5 bases). The germline CDR1 and CDR2 sequences are SGHTA and FQGNSA. V was trimmed by 1 base and J by 6 bases, leaving 13 bases between them. The CDR3 length is 16 residues. The CDR3 DNA reads TGTGCCAGCAGCTTAGATTCGGGGGGTAGTAATTCACCCCTCCACTTT. Residues: CASSLDSGGSNSPLHF.

This rearrangement joins TRBV20-1 to TRBJ1-3; 8 nucleotides align to TRBD1. The CDR3 extends over 15 amino acids. With 0 bases clipped from V and 5 bases from J, the junction kept 6 bases outside the gene matches. Germline values: CDR1 DFQATT, CDR2 SNEGSKA (reference sequence). The CDR3 here is CSARDSGQARNTIYF. CDR3 DNA: TGCAGTGCTAGAGATTCGGGACAGGCGAGAAACACCATATATTTT.

This clonotype was seen ten or more times. The rearrangement joins TRBV6-1 to TRBJ1-6; a possible D gene is TRBD1 (5 bases). The V and J ends lost 3 bases and 9 bases respectively, with 15 bases between them. Germline V gene sequence: CDR1 MNHNS, CDR2 SASEGT. CDR3 length: 15 amino acids. CDR3: CASSEGDLGSSPLHF. Here the CDR3 DNA reads TGTGCCAGCAGTGAGGGGGATCTGGGGAGTTCACCCCTCCACTTT.

Ten or more counts support this clonotype. The chain recombines TRBV25-1 with TRBJ1-1, with 12 bases that match TRBD1. Trimming took 0 bases from V and 4 from J; bases not matched to a gene: 6. The CDR3 has 17 amino acids. Per the germline V gene, CDR1 is MGHDK and CDR2 is SYGVNS. The CDR3 DNA follows: TGTGCCAGCAGTGAATATGGGACAGGGGGCGCCGGCACTGAAGCTTTCTTT. It codes for CASSEYGTGGAGTEAFF.